The 3 T cell receptor beta chains below come from one sample, sequenced in a study of CD8 T cells in Susac syndrome. The RNA input was roughly 0.5 to 1 ug, and it was reverse transcribed with random hexamers. TCRdb re-analysed the immunoSEQ multiplex PCR reads in MiXCR, keeping a single row per CDR3 protein. The sample gives about 80,000 distinct CDR3 sequences, about 94% of which show up once; roughly 0.24% is in the top ten. What was sequenced was CD8+ T cells from PBMCs. The receptors come from a human donor in good health.

This clonotype has more than one count but fewer than ten. Here the CDR3 reads CSVEGVGQGSGYEQYF. The DNA of the CDR3 is TGCAGCGTTGAAGGAGTGGGACAGGGCAGCGGCTACGAGCAGTACTTC. This rearrangement joins TRBV29-1 to TRBJ2-7; 9 bases are shared with TRBD1. After removal of 1 base from V and 3 bases from J, the junction contained 10 bases not matched to a gene. In germline, CDR1 is SQVTM, CDR2 ANQGSEA. The CDR3 spans 16 residues.

This chain connects TRBV19 to TRBJ2-1; 9 bases match TRBD2. The V gene end was trimmed by 4 bases and the J gene end by 1 base; junction bases not matched to a gene: 2. The germline CDR1 and CDR2 sequences are LNHDA and SQIVND (reference sequence). The CDR3 contains 15 residues. The CDR3 loop is CASSKAGGSYNEQFF. The CDR3 region has the DNA TGTGCCAGTAGTAAGGCGGGGGGGTCCTACAATGAGCAGTTCTTC.

This chain joins TRBV29-1 and TRBJ2-2; unclear D gene. Germline V gives CDR1 SQVTM, CDR2 ANQGSEA. V was trimmed by 4 bases and J by 0 bases, leaving 9 bases between them. The CDR3 sequence is 14 residues long. For the CDR3, the DNA is TGCAGCGTTGGCAGGACCTCGAACACCGGGGAGCTGTTTTTT. Translated: CSVGRTSNTGELFF.